This T cell receptor (beta chain) was found in a study of vaccination and CD4 T cells after COVID-19. Background on the study: SARS-CoV-2 was confirmed by nasal swab PCR; disease was mild in several, severe in one. The convalescent population consisted of six males and four females, two of whom were of Hispanic ethnicity.

An Oncomine TCR Beta short-read assay was used to sequence the DNA from cultured CD4+ T cells. TCRdb redid the calling of the PCR reads with MiXCR, one entry per CDR3 protein. The table includes about 18,000 distinct CDR3 sequences, about half detected once. The CDR3 spans 15 residues. The V and J ends lost 0 bases and 0 bases respectively, with 6 bases between them. Germline loops: CDR1 SGHDN, CDR2 FVKESK. As to this clonotype: Its cognate antigen is unknown.

Regarding treatment: roughly ten-day PBMC culture with coronavirus spike peptide pools or control peptides (ViraFEST assay). The sequenced material came from CD4+ T cells from blood, cultured in vitro. The clonotype was recovered from a human donor who had recovered from COVID-19. This chain uses TRBV14 with TRBJ2-1; D gene unclear. CDR3 protein: CASSQDVSSYNEQFF. CDR3 sequence (DNA): TGTGCCAGCAGCCAAGATGTGAGCTCCTACAATGAGCAGTTCTTC.